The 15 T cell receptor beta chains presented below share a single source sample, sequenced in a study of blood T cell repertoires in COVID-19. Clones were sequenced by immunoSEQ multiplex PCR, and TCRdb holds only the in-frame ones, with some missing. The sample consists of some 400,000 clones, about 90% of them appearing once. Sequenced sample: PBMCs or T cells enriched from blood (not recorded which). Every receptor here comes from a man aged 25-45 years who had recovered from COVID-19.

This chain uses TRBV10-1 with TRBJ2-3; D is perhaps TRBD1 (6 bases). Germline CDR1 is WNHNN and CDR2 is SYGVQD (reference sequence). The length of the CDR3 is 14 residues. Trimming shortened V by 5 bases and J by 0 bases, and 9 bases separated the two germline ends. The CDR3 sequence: CASSRQESTDTQYF. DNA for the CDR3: TGCGCCAGCAGTCGACAGGAGAGCACAGATACGCAGTATTTT.

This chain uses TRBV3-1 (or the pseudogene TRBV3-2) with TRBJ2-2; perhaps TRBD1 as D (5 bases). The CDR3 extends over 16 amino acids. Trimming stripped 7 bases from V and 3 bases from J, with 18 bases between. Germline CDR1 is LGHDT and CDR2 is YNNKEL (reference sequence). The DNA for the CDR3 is TGTGCCAGCACCCGGTCAAGGGGCCGGGACACCGGGGAGCTGTTTTTT. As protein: CASTRSRGRDTGELFF.

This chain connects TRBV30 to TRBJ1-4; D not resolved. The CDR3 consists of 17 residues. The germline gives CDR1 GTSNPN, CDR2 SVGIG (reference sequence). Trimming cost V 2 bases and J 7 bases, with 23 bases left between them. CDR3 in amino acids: CAWSPLELEDSGEKLFF. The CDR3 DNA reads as TGTGCCTGGAGTCCCTTGGAATTAGAGGACTCGGGTGAAAAACTGTTTTTT.

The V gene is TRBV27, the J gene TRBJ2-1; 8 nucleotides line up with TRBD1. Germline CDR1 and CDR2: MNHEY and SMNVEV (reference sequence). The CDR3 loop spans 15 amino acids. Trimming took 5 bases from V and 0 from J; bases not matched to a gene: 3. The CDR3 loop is CASSITGGSYNEQFF. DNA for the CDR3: TGTGCCAGCAGTATAACAGGGGGCTCCTACAATGAGCAGTTCTTC.

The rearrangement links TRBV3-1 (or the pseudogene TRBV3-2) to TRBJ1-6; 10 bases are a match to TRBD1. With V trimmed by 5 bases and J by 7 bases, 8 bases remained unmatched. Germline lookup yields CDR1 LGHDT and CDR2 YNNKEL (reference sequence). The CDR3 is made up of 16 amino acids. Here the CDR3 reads CASSSGTGAGNSPLHF. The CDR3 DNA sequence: TGTGCCAGCAGCTCGGGGACAGGGGCGGGAAATTCACCCCTCCACTTT.

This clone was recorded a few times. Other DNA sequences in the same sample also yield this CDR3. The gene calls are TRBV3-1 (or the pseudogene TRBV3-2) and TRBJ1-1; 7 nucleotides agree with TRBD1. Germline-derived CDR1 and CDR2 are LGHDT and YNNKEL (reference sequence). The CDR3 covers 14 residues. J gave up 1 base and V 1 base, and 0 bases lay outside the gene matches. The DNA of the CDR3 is TGTGCCAGCAGCCAAGGGACAGGGAACACTGAAGCTTTCTTT. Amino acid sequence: CASSQGTGNTEAFF.

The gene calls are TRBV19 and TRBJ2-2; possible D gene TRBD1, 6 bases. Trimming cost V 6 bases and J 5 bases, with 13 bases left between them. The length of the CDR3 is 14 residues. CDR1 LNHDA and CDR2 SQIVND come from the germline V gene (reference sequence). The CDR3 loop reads CASRRTENTGELFF. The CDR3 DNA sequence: TGTGCCAGTAGACGGACAGAAAATACCGGGGAGCTGTTTTTT.

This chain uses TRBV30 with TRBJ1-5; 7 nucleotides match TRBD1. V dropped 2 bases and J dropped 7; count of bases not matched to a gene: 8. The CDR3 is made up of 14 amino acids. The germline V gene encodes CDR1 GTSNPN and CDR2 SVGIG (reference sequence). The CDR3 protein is CAWSKTGARQPQHF. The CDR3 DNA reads TGTGCCTGGAGTAAAACAGGGGCCAGGCAGCCCCAGCATTTT.

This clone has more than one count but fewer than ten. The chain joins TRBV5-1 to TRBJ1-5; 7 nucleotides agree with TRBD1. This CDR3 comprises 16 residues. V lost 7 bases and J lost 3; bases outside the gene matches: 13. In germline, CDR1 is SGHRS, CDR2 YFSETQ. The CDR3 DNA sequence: TGCGCCAGCCGGACAGGAACACAAGGGGACAATCAGCCCCAGCATTTT. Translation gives CASRTGTQGDNQPQHF.

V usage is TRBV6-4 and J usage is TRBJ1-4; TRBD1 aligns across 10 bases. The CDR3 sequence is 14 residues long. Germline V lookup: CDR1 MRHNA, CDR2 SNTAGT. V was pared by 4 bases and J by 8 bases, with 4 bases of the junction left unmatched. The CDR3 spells CASSVGTGEEKLFF. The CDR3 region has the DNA TGTGCCAGCAGTGTAGGGACAGGGGAAGAAAAACTGTTTTTT.

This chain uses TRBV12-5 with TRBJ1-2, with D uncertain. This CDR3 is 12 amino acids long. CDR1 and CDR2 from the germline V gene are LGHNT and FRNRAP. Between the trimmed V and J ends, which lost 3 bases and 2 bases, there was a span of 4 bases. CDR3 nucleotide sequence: TGTGCTAGTGGTTTAAGCAACTATGGCTACACCTTC. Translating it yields CASGLSNYGYTF.

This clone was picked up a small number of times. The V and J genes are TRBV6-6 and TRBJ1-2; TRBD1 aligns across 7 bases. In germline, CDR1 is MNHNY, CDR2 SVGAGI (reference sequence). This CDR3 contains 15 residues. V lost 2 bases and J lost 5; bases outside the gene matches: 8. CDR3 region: CASSYTGTANYGYTF. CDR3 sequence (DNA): TGTGCCAGCAGTTACACCGGGACAGCCAATTATGGCTACACCTTC.

The CDR3 sequence: CARSGIPSTDTQYF. The CDR3 region has the DNA TGTGCCAGGTCGGGGATACCCAGCACAGATACGCAGTATTTT. V and J are TRBV19 and TRBJ2-3; the D gene is possibly TRBD2 (5 bases). CDR3 length: 14 amino acids. V lost 9 bases and J lost 0, with 13 bases in between. The germline V gene has CDR1 LNHDA and CDR2 SQIVND (reference sequence).

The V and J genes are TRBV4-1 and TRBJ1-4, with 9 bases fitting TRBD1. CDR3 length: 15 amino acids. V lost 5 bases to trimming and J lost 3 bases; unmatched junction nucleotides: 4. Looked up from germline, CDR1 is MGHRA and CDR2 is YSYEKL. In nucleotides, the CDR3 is TGCGCCAGCAGCTCGGGACAGGGCGCTAATGAAAAACTGTTTTTT. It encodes CASSSGQGANEKLFF.

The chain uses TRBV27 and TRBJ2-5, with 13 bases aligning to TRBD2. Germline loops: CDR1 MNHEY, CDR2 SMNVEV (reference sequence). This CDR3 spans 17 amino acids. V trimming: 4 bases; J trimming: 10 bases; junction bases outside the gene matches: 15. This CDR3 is CASSWTSGGSPKRIQYF. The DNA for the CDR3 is TGTGCCAGCAGTTGGACTAGCGGGGGTTCCCCCAAGAGAATCCAGTACTTC.